The source of this T cell receptor (beta chain) is a study of blood T cell repertoires in COVID-19. Study background: The cDNA or gDNA used as material had been derived from T cells, B-cell-depleted T cells, or PBMCs.

Under the authors' procedure: Counts of nucleated cells, estimated from reference gene primer amplification, were obtained. Generated by immunoSEQ multiplex PCR, the TCRdb table keeps only in-frame clones and is missing some. V and J calls and clone size are given by that table; D and trimming were obtained from the DNA. The repertoire has about 14,000 clones, around 91% of them found once; the top ten carry roughly 20%. The CDR3 is 14 residues long. CDR1 LGHDT and CDR2 YNNKEL come from the germline V gene (reference sequence). With 3 bases clipped from V and 2 bases from J, the junction kept 1 base outside the gene matches.

The sample comprised peripheral blood. The chain uses TRBV3-1 (or the pseudogene TRBV3-2) and TRBJ1-5, with TRBD1 matching over 7 bases. The source of this sequence is a human donor with active COVID-19. The donor label of this sample is uncertain. CDR3 DNA sequence: TGTGCCAGCAGCCATGGACAGGGCAATCAGCCCCAGCATTTT. Translation gives CASSHGQGNQPQHF.